Here is one T cell receptor beta chain with its context. Its antigen is unidentified. This entry is derived from a study of glioma-infiltrating T cells after dendritic cell vaccination. At the level of the study: Autologous tumor lysate was loaded overnight onto monocyte-derived dendritic cells grown approximately seven days with IL-4 and GM-CSF. Study-level results: Higher pretreatment TIL content predicted longer progression-free time and survival.

TCRdb's copy holds only in-frame clones and misses some; the assay was immunoSEQ multiplex PCR. The data show some 100,000 clones, about 83% seen once. After removal of 3 bases from V and 5 bases from J, the junction contained 11 bases not matched to a gene. The CDR3 runs to 17 residues. The germline CDR1 and CDR2 sequences are SGHRS and YFSETQ. This sequence was found in a human donor with glioblastoma. The chain combines TRBV5-1 with TRBJ2-1, with 10 bases identical to TRBD2. The starting material was blood, obtained before dendritic cell vaccination. CDR3: CASSWKGLAPGNNEQFF. The CDR3 coding sequence is TGCGCCAGCAGCTGGAAGGGACTAGCGCCCGGCAACAATGAGCAGTTCTTC. Complete variable domain (other parts from reference TRBV5-1 and TRBJ2-1): KAGVTQTPRYLIKTRGQQVTLSCSPISGHRSVSWYQQTPGQGLQFLFEYFSETQRNKGNFPGRFSGRQFSNSRSEMNVSTLELGDSALYLCASSWKGLAPGNNEQFFGPGTRLTVL.